The rows below give T cell receptor beta chains drawn from one sample of a study of blood T cells in healthy people across ages. Via MiXCR, TCRdb re-called the 5' RACE reads, giving one row per CDR3 protein. The sample carries 1.5 million or so distinct CDR3 sequences, roughly 43% recorded once. What was sequenced was blood. Receptor source: a woman aged 18-29 years in good health. The conserved cysteine and the conserved F or W are not part of the CDR3 here. The order of the fields is V gene, CDR3 protein.

TRBV6-5	ASSYSWTGSTGELF
TRBV3-1	ASSQDAGQGANEQF
TRBV6-2/TRBV6-3	ASSYSGWSSQPQH
TRBV20-1	SARDRVRLETQC
TRBV10-3	AISDLGRGANVLT
TRBV5-1	ASSWGLAVNNEQF
TRBV4-1	ASSHQTGELWGTEAF
TRBV20-1	SARYSVGEQY
TRBV24-1	ATSDSAKPQH
TRBV4-2	ASSQDGAGDQETQY
TRBV29-1	SVAANNEQF
TRBV7-2	ASSSVTSANEQF
TRBV7-6	ASSLEGTSDEQY
TRBV28	ASSLGGGGYEQF
TRBV25-1	ASRESSYNEQF
TRBV20-1	RRSGSPYNEQF
TRBV27	ASSPDSGTTNEKLF
TRBV20-1	SAGPGTHQPTYEQY
TRBV29-1	SVEPQSAGYT
TRBV20-1	SARAELAGGVSTDTQY
TRBV6-5	ASSHGLAGGGDTQY
TRBV12-3/TRBV12-4	ASIRISGVTEAF
TRBV12-3/TRBV12-4	ASSFGPDGQY
TRBV7-9	ASSYGTLSYEQY
TRBV12-5	ASGLVQWDRGRLNTEAF
TRBV20-1	SARDLRQGHAADSPLH
TRBV20-1	SAIRKGAVETQY
TRBV6-1	AGMGDSLNTEAF
TRBV7-2	ASSAQIYNSPLH
TRBV7-2	ASSFSPGTIYEQY
TRBV29-1	SVRTSGMAYGYT
TRBV4-1	ASSQVATSGGNNEQF
TRBV4-3	ASRTGRYTGELF